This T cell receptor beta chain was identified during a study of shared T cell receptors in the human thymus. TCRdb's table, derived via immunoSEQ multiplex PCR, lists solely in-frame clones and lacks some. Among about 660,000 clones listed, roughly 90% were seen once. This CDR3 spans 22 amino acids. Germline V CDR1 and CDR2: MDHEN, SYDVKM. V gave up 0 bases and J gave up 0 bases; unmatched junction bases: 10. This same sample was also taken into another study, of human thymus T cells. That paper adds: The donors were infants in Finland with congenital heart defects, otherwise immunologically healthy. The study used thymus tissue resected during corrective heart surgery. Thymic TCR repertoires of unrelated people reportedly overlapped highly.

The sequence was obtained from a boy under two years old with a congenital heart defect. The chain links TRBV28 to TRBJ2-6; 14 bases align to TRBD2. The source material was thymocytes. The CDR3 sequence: CASSLWRIGLAGGSSGANVLTF. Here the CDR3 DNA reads TGTGCCAGCAGTTTATGGAGGATCGGACTAGCGGGAGGTAGCTCTGGGGCCAACGTCCTGACTTTC.